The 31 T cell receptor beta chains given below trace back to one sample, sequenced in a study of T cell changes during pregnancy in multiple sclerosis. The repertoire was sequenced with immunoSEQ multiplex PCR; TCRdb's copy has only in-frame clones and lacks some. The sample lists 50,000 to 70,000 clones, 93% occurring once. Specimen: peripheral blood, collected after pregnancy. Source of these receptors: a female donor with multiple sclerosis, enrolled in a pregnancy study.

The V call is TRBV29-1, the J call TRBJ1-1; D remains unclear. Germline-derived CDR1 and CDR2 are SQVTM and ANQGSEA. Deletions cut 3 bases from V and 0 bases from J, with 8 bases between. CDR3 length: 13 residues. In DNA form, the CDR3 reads TGCAGCGTTGACCTAAAAATGAACACTGAAGCTTTCTTT. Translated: CSVDLKMNTEAFF. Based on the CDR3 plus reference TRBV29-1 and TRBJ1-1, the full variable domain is SAVISQKPSRDICQRGTSLTIQCQVDSQVTMMFWYRQQPGQSLTLIATANQGSEATYESGFVIDKFPISRPNLTFSTLTVSNMSPEDSSIYLCSVDLKMNTEAFFGQGTRLTVV.

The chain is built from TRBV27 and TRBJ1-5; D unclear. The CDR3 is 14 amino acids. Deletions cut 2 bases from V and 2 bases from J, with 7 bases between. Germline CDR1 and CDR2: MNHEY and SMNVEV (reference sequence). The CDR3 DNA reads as TGTGCCAGCAGTTTAGGGAGTGGCAATCAGCCCCAGCATTTT. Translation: CASSLGSGNQPQHF.

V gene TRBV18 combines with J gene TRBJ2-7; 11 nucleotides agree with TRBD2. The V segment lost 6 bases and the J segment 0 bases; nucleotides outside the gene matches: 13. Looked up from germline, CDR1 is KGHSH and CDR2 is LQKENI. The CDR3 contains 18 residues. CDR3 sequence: CASSPTGTSGTSSYEQYF. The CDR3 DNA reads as TGTGCCAGCTCTCCCACCGGGACTAGCGGAACCAGCTCCTACGAGCAGTACTTC.

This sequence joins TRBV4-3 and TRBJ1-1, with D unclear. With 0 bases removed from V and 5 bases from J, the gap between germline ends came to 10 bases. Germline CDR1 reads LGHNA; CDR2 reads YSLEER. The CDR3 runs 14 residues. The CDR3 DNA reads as TGCGCCAGCAGCCAAGAGGTCAGTTATACTGAAGCTTTCTTT. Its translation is CASSQEVSYTEAFF.

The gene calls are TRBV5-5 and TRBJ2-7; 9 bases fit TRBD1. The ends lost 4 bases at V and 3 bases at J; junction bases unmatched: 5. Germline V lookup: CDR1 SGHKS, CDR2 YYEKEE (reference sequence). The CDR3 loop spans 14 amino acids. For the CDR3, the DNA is TGTGCCAGCAGCGCACCGGGACAGGGCTACGAGCAGTACTTC. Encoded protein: CASSAPGQGYEQYF.

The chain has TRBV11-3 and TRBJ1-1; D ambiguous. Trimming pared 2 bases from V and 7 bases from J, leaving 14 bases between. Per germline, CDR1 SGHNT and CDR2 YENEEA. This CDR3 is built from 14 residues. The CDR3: CASSLYKDSNEAFF. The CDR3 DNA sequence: TGTGCCAGCAGCTTATACAAAGATTCCAATGAAGCTTTCTTT.

This chain's CDR3 is CASSLGETQYF. CDR3 bases: TGTGCCAGTAGTCTCGGAGAGACCCAGTACTTC. V is TRBV19 and J is TRBJ2-5, with D uncertain. V lost 5 bases and J 4 bases, leaving 5 bases between the germline ends. The CDR3 extends over 11 amino acids. Germline V gives CDR1 LNHDA, CDR2 SQIVND (reference sequence).

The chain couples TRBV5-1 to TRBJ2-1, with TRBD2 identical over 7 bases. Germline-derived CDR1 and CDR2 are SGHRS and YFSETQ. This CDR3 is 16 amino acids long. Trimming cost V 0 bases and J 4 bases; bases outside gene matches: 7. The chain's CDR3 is CASSLEASGEYNEQFF. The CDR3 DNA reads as TGCGCCAGCAGCTTGGAGGCTAGCGGAGAATACAATGAGCAGTTCTTC. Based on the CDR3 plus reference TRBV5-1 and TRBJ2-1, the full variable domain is KAGVTQTPRYLIKTRGQQVTLSCSPISGHRSVSWYQQTPGQGLQFLFEYFSETQRNKGNFPGRFSGRQFSNSRSEMNVSTLELGDSALYLCASSLEASGEYNEQFFGPGTRLTVL.

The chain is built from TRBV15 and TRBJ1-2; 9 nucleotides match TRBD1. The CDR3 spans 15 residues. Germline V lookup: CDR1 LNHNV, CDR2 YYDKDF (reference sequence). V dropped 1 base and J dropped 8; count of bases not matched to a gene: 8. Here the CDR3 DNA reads TGTGCCACCAGCAGAGCTGTGGGACAGGGCTTCGGCTACACCTTC. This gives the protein CATSRAVGQGFGYTF.

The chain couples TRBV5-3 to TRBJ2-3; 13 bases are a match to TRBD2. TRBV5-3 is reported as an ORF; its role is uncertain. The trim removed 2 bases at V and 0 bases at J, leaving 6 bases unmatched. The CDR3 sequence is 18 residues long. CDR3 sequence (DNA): TGTGCCAGAAGCTTTCCGACTAGCGGGAGGTTTAGCACAGATACGCAGTATTTT. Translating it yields CARSFPTSGRFSTDTQYF.

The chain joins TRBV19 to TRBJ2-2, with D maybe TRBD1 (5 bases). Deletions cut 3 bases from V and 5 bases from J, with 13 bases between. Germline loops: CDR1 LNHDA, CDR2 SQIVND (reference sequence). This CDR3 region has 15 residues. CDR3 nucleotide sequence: TGTGCCAGTAGTATTTTCCAACAGGTTACCGGGGAGCTGTTTTTT. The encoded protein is CASSIFQQVTGELFF.

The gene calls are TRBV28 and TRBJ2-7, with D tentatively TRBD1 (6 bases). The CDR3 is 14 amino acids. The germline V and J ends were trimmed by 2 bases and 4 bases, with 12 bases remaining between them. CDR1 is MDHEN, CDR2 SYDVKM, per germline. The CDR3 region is CASSLPEGVYEQYF. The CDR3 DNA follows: TGTGCCAGCAGTTTACCAGAGGGGGTTTACGAGCAGTACTTC.

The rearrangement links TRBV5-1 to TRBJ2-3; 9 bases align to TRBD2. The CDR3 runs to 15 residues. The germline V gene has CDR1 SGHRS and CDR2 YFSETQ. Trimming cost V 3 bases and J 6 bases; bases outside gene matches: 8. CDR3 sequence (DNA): TGCGCCAGCAGCTCCTTAGCGGGAGTTGGGGATACGCAGTATTTT. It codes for CASSSLAGVGDTQYF.

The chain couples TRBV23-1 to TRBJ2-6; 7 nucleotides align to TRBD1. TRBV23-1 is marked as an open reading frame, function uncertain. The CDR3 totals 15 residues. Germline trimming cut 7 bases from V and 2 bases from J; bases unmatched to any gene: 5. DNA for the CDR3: TGCGCCAGCATTAAAGGGGGCGCTGGGGCCAACGTCCTGACTTTC. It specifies CASIKGGAGANVLTF.

CDR3 sequence reads: CASSLGGTGYTF. CDR3 DNA sequence: TGTGCCAGCAGCCTGGGGGGTACTGGCTACACCTTC. This rearrangement joins TRBV27 to TRBJ1-2; a weak D match, TRBD1 (5 bases). V dropped 6 bases and J dropped 7 bases, with 12 bases sitting between them. Germline values: CDR1 MNHEY, CDR2 SMNVEV (reference sequence). The length of the CDR3 is 12 residues.

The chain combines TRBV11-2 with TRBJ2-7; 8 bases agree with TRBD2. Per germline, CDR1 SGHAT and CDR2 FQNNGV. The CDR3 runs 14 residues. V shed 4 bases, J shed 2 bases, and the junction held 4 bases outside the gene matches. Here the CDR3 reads CASSWTSLAYEQYF. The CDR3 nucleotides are TGTGCCAGCAGCTGGACTAGCTTAGCCTACGAGCAGTACTTC.

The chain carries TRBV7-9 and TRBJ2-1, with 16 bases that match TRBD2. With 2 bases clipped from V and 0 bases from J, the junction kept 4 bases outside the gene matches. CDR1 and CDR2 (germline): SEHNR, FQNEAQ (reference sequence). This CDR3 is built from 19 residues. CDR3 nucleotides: TGTGCCAGCAGCTTACAGGGACTAGCGGGAGGGACCTCCTACAATGAGCAGTTCTTC. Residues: CASSLQGLAGGTSYNEQFF.

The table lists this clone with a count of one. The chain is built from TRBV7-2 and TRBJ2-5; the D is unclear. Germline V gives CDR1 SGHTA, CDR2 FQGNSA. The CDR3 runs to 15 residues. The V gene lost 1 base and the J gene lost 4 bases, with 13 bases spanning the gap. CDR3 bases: TGTGCCAGCAGCTTAGGATCGGCAGCGAGAGAGACCCAGTACTTC. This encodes CASSLGSAARETQYF.

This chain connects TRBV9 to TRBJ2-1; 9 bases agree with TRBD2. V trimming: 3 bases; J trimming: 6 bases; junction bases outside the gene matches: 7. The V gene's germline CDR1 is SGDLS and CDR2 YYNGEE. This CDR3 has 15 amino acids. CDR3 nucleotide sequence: TGTGCCAGCAGCGCAGGGGCTAGCGGGACCAATGAGCAGTTCTTC. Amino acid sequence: CASSAGASGTNEQFF.

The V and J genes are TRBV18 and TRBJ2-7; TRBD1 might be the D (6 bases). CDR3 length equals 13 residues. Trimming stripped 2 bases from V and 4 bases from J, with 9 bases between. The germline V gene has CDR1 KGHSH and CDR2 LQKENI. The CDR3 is CASSPGTGYEQYF. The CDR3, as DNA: TGTGCCAGCTCACCAGGTACAGGGTACGAGCAGTACTTC.

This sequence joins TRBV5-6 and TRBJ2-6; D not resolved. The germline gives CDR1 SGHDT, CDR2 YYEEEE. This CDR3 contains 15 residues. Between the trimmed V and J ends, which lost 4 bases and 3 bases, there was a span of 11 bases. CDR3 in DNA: TGTGCCAGCAGCAAGACTGTAGTTGGGGCCAACGTCCTGACTTTC. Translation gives CASSKTVVGANVLTF.

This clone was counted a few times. The CDR3 protein is CARGRARGQYF. As DNA, the CDR3 is TGTGCCAGAGGGAGGGCCAGGGGTCAGTACTTC. The rearrangement joins TRBV7-3 to TRBJ2-4; D is possibly TRBD2 (7 bases). CDR1 SGHTA and CDR2 FQGTGA come from the germline V gene. The germline V and J ends were trimmed by 9 bases and 12 bases, with 15 bases remaining between them. The CDR3 sequence is 11 residues long.

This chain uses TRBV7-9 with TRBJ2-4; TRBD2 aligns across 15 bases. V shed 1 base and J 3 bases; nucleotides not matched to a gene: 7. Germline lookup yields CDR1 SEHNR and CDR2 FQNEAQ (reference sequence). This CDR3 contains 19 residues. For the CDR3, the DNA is TGTGCCAGCAGCTTAGAAAACAGGGGACTAGCGGGAGGCAAAAACATTCAGTACTTC. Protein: CASSLENRGLAGGKNIQYF.

CDR3 bases: TGTGCCAGCAGTGAACATAGCCCCAGCTCCTACAATGAGCAGTTCTTC. It translates to CASSEHSPSSYNEQFF. The chain is built from TRBV6-1 and TRBJ2-1; no clear D gene. The CDR3 has 16 amino acids. V was pared by 2 bases and J by 0 bases, with 11 bases between. Looked up from germline, CDR1 is MNHNS and CDR2 is SASEGT.

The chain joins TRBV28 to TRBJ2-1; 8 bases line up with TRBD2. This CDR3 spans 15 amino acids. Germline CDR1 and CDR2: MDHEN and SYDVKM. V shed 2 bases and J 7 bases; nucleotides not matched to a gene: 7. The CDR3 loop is CASSLRGGGRNEQFF. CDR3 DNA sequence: TGTGCCAGCAGTTTACGGGGCGGGGGGAGGAATGAGCAGTTCTTC.

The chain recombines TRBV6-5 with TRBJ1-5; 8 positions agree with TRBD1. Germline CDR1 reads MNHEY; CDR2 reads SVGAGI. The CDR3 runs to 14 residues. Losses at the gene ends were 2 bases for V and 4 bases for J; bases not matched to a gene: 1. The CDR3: CASSYGTGNQPQHF. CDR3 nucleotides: TGTGCCAGCAGTTACGGGACAGGAAATCAGCCCCAGCATTTT.

This CDR3 is CASSLATSPLYEQYF. The CDR3 region has the DNA TGTGCCAGCAGCTTAGCAACTAGCCCCCTCTACGAGCAGTACTTC. J is TRBJ2-7 and V is TRBV7-2; D is possibly TRBD2 (6 bases). The CDR3 covers 15 residues. V gave up 0 bases and J gave up 3 bases, with 12 bases separating them. Germline CDR1 is SGHTA and CDR2 is FQGNSA. Supplemented by reference TRBV7-2 and TRBJ2-7, the full variable domain reads GAGVSQSPSNKVTEKGKDVELRCDPISGHTALYWYRQSLGQGLEFLIYFQGNSAPDKSGLPSDRFSAERTGGSVSTLTIQRTQQEDSAVYLCASSLATSPLYEQYFGPGTRLTVT.

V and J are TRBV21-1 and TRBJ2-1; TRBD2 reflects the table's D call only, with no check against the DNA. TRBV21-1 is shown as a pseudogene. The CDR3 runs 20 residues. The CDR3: CASSMNFPIEPGLVNNEQFF. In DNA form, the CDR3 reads TGTGCCAGCAGCATGAATTTCCCGATAGAGCCGGGACTAGTTAACAATGAGCAGTTCTTC.

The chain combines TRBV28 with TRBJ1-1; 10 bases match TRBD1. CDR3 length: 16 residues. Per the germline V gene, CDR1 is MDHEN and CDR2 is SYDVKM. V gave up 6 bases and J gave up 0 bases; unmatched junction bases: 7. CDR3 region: CASSPDRGLMNTEAFF. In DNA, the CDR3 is TGTGCCAGCAGCCCCGACAGGGGGCTTATGAACACTGAAGCTTTCTTT.

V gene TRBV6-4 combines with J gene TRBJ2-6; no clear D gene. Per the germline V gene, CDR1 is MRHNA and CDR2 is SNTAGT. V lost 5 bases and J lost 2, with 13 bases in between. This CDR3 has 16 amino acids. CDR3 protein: CASSLTAGAGANVLTF. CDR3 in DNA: TGTGCCAGCAGTTTAACAGCCGGCGCTGGGGCCAACGTCCTGACTTTC.

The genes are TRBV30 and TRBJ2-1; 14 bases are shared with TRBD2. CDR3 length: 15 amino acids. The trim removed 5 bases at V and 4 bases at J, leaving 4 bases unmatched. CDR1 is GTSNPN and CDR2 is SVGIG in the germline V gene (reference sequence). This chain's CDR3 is CAWGTSGRGYNEQFF. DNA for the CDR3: TGTGCCTGGGGGACTAGCGGGAGAGGGTACAATGAGCAGTTCTTC.